A selection of T cell receptor beta chains follows, all from one sample in a study of OX40 agonist ivuxolimab in advanced cancers. Here immunoSEQ multiplex PCR was the method, and the copy in TCRdb shows in-frame clones only, minus some. The sample contains 40,000 to 60,000 clones, more than 75% of which appear only once. Sequencing used CD4+ or CD8+ T cells sorted from blood, obtained in a trial of the OX40 agonist ivuxolimab. All receptors derive from an adult with an advanced solid tumor such as melanoma, head and neck, liver or kidney cancer. Both conserved end residues are part of each CDR3. A D gene is named only where the DNA matches it firmly. Where a row states a size, it is once, few, many or the class of an expanded clone; other rows omit it.

D	length	size	V	J	DNA	CDR3
TRBD2	15	.	TRBV5-1	TRBJ2-3	TGCGCCAGCAGCTCACCGGGACTAGCGACAGATACGCAGTATTTT	CASSSPGLATDTQYF
.	17	.	TRBV11-3	TRBJ2-7	TGTGCCAGCAGCTTAGCCCGGATAGCAGGATGGGGCTACGAGCAGTACTTC	CASSLARIAGWGYEQYF
.	14	.	TRBV30	TRBJ1-3	TGTGCCTGGAGTTCAGCGTTTTCGGGAAACACCATATATTTT	CAWSSAFSGNTIYF
.	14	.	TRBV28	TRBJ2-3	TGTGCCAGCAGCTTAGCGTTTGCGGCAGATACGCAGTATTTT	CASSLAFAADTQYF
TRBD1	18	.	TRBV4-2	TRBJ2-1	TGTGCCAGCAGCAAAGGGGGTTTCGGGACAGGGTTAAACAATGAGCAGTTCTTC	CASSKGGFGTGLNNEQFF
.	15	.	TRBV5-5	TRBJ1-2	TGTGCCAGCAGCCTATCCGGTGGCCCAATGGGTGGCTACACCTTC	CASSLSGGPMGGYTF
TRBD1	16	.	TRBV5-4	TRBJ1-1	TGTGCCAGCAGCGCGGGACAGGGGTGGCGGAACACTGAAGCTTTCTTT	CASSAGQGWRNTEAFF
TRBD1	14	.	TRBV19	TRBJ2-7	TGTGCCAGTAGTCCAGGACAGGGGGCGGGAGAGCAGTACTTC	CASSPGQGAGEQYF
TRBD1	15	.	TRBV10-3	TRBJ1-4	TGTGCCACCCGGACAGGGGGTATGACTAATGAAAAACTGTTTTTT	CATRTGGMTNEKLFF
.	13	.	TRBV7-9	TRBJ1-1	TGTGCCAGCAGCATGGGAGTGAACACTGAAGCTTTCTTT	CASSMGVNTEAFF
TRBD1	13	few	TRBV2	TRBJ1-5	TGTGCCAGCAGAGGGACAGGGAATCAGCCCCAGCATTTT	CASRGTGNQPQHF
TRBD1	17	.	TRBV13	TRBJ2-5	TGTGCCAGCAGCATCCTCCCCGGGACAGAGGGGCGAGAGACCCAGTACTTC	CASSILPGTEGRETQYF
.	13	.	TRBV7-9	TRBJ1-6	TGTGCCAGCAGCTTACAGGGGAACCCACCCCTCCACTTT	CASSLQGNPPLHF
.	14	few	TRBV5-1	TRBJ2-2	TGCGCCAGCAGCTTTGCCCGGGACACCGGGGAGCTGTTTTTT	CASSFARDTGELFF
TRBD1	14	few	TRBV15	TRBJ2-7	TGTGCCACCAGCAGCCGACAGGGCTCCTACGAGCAGTACTTC	CATSSRQGSYEQYF
.	17	.	TRBV19	TRBJ2-1	TGTGCCAGTAGTATAGATCTCGCCCGGGGGGCCGGCAATGAGCAGTTCTTC	CASSIDLARGAGNEQFF
.	16	.	TRBV2	TRBJ1-2	TGTGCCAGCGTCGGCAGGCTCAACCCAGGATTCTATGGCTACACCTTC	CASVGRLNPGFYGYTF
.	17	.	TRBV11-3	TRBJ2-6	TGTGCCAGCAGCCCCGCAGGGTCTCCCCCTGGGGCCAACGTCCTGACTTTC	CASSPAGSPPGANVLTF
.	13	.	TRBV2	TRBJ2-5	TGTGCCAGCAACCGACTAGTGGCAGAGACCCAGTACTTC	CASNRLVAETQYF
TRBD1	16	.	TRBV10-3	TRBJ1-2	TGTGCCATCAGTGGCCGGGACAGGGATACGAACTATGGCTACACCTTC	CAISGRDRDTNYGYTF
TRBD2	16	.	TRBV7-2	TRBJ2-1	TGTGCCAGCAGACCGCCGACTAGCGGGGGACCCAATGAGCAGTTCTTC	CASRPPTSGGPNEQFF
TRBD1	14	.	TRBV14	TRBJ1-5	TGTGCCAGCAGCCCGCAGGGGGCAGGGCAGCCCCAGCATTTT	CASSPQGAGQPQHF
TRBD1	16	.	TRBV7-3	TRBJ2-1	TGTGCCAGCAGCTTAAGCGGACCGGGACAGGGCCATGAGCAGTTCTTC	CASSLSGPGQGHEQFF
.	15	.	TRBV5-5	TRBJ2-1	TGTGCCAGCAGCTTGATGGGAGCCCTTTACAATGAGCAGTTCTTC	CASSLMGALYNEQFF
TRBD1	15	.	TRBV5-1	TRBJ1-2	TGCGCCAGCAGCCTAGGACCGACAGGGGGATATGGCTACACCTTC	CASSLGPTGGYGYTF
TRBD1	14	.	TRBV11-2	TRBJ1-3	TGTGCCAGCAGACCCAGGGGGGCTTCAAACACCATATATTTT	CASRPRGASNTIYF
.	15	.	TRBV5-6	TRBJ1-1	TGTGCCAGCAGCTCGGACTTGTCCATGAACACTGAAGCTTTCTTT	CASSSDLSMNTEAFF
TRBD1	15	.	TRBV29-1	TRBJ1-5	TGCAGCGTCGTTATAGGACAGGGACTCAATCAGCCCCAGCATTTT	CSVVIGQGLNQPQHF
.	14	.	TRBV6-5	TRBJ1-3	TGTGCCAGCAGTTACGGGGATACTGGAAACACCATATATTTT	CASSYGDTGNTIYF
.	15	.	TRBV28	TRBJ2-7	TGTGCCAGCAGTGAATCGACAGGTGGAGTCCACGAGCAGTACTTC	CASSESTGGVHEQYF
TRBD1	13	.	TRBV27	TRBJ2-7	TGTGCCAGCAGTTACAGGGGCACCTACGAGCAGTACTTC	CASSYRGTYEQYF
TRBD2	14	.	TRBV2	TRBJ2-1	TGTGCCAGCAGTTCTCGGGGGGTCCTCAATGAGCAGTTCTTC	CASSSRGVLNEQFF
.	16	.	TRBV19	TRBJ2-2	TGTGCCAGTAGTATAGGAGGCAATCCGAACACCGGGGAGCTGTTTTTT	CASSIGGNPNTGELFF
.	15	.	TRBV6-6	TRBJ2-3	TGTGCCAGCAGTTACGGGGGCACTACCACAGATACGCAGTATTTT	CASSYGGTTTDTQYF
TRBD2	15	few	TRBV4-2	TRBJ2-7	TGTGCCAGCAGCCAAGGTAGCGGGAGCTCCTACGAGCAGTACTTC	CASSQGSGSSYEQYF
TRBD2	15	.	TRBV7-3	TRBJ2-1	TGTGCCAGCAGCTCTCTAGCGGGAGGGGTTAATGAGCAGTTCTTC	CASSSLAGGVNEQFF
TRBD1	15	.	TRBV5-1	TRBJ1-1	TGCGCCAGCAGCTTGGCGGGACAGGGAAACACTGAAGCTTTCTTT	CASSLAGQGNTEAFF
.	12	.	TRBV7-9	TRBJ2-1	TGTGCCAGCAGTCGGACAGCTAATGAGCAGTTCTTC	CASSRTANEQFF
TRBD1	14	.	TRBV10-3	TRBJ1-2	TGTGCCATCAGTGAGGGGGCAGGGGGTAGTGGCTACACCTTC	CAISEGAGGSGYTF
TRBD1	12	.	TRBV6-1	TRBJ2-2	TGTGCTAACCAGGGGGCGACCGGGGAGCTGTTTTTT	CANQGATGELFF
.	11	.	TRBV4-3	TRBJ2-1	TGCGCCAGCAGCCCCCAGGGAGGTCAGTTCTTC	CASSPQGGQFF
TRBD2	15	once	TRBV7-2	TRBJ2-2	TGTGCCAGCAGCTTAGACGGGAGGGTGTCCGGGGAGCTGTTTTTT	CASSLDGRVSGELFF
TRBD1	15	.	TRBV12-5	TRBJ2-3	TGTGCTAGTGGAGCTCGACAGGGTCTCACAGATACGCAGTATTTT	CASGARQGLTDTQYF
.	15	.	TRBV6-5	TRBJ2-2	TGTGCCAGCAGGTCTCCGGGACTGAACACCGGGGAGCTGTTTTTT	CASRSPGLNTGELFF
TRBD2	15	once	TRBV5-4	TRBJ2-1	TGTGCCAGCACCTTTAGCGGGGGGGGTCCCAATGAGCAGTTCTTC	CASTFSGGGPNEQFF